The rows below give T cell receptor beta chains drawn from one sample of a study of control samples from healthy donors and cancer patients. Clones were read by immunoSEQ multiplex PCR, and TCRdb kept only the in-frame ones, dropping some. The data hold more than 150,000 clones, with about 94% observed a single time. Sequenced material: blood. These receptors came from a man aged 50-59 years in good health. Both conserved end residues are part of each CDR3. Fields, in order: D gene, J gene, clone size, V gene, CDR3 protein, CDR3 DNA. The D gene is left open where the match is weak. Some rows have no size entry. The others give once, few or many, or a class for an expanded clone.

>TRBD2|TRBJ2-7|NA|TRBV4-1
CASSQDWTSGGPYEQYF
TGCGCCAGCAGCCAAGATTGGACAAGCGGGGGACCCTACGAGCAGTACTTC
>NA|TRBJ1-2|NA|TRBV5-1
CASSDGGPSRYTF
TGCGCCAGCAGCGACGGGGGGCCGAGTCGCTACACCTTC
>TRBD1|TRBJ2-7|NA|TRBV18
CASSRTGEPGEQYF
TGTGCCAGCTCAAGGACAGGGGAGCCGGGCGAGCAGTACTTC
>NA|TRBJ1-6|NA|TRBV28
CASRLNTRALHF
TGTGCCAGCAGGTTAAATACCAGGGCCCTCCACTTT
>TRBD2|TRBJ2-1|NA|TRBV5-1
CASSLLSGAENEQFF
TGCGCCAGCAGCTTACTAAGCGGGGCCGAGAATGAGCAGTTCTTC
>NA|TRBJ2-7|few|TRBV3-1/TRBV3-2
CASSQTGYEQYF
TGTGCCAGCAGCCAAACAGGGTACGAGCAGTACTTC
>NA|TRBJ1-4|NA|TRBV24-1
CATSDRGNEKLFF
TGTGCCACCAGTGACAGAGGTAATGAAAAACTGTTTTTT
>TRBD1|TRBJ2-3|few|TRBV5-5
CASSLEPTGVGPDTQYF
TGTGCCAGCAGCTTAGAACCGACAGGGGTCGGACCAGATACGCAGTATTTT
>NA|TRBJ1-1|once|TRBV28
CASSSTGQNTETFF
TGTGCCAGCAGTTCGACAGGACAGAACACTGAAACTTTCTTT
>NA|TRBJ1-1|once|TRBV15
CATSRDWVDSEAFF
TGTGCCACCAGCAGAGATTGGGTCGACAGTGAAGCTTTCTTT
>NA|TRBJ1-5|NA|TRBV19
CASSIRRGNNQPQHF
TGTGCCAGTAGTATAAGAAGGGGCAACAATCAGCCCCAGCATTTT
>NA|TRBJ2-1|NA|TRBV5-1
CASSLVPGNEQFF
TGCGCCAGCAGCTTGGTGCCCGGGAATGAGCAGTTCTTC
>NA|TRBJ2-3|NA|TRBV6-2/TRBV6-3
CASSYLGVDTQYF
TGTGCCAGCAGTTACTTAGGCGTAGATACGCAGTATTTT
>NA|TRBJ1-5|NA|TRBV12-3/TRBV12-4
CASSLSPHQPQHF
TGTGCCAGCAGTTTATCGCCCCATCAGCCCCAGCATTTT
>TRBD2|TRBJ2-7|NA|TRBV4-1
CASSHRLATAYEQYF
TGCGCCAGCAGCCACCGACTAGCGACAGCCTACGAGCAGTACTTC
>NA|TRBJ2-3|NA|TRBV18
CASSPSGIDTQYF
TGTGCCAGCTCACCTAGCGGAATAGATACGCAGTATTTT
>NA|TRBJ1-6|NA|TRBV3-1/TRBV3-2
CASSQGPGGESPLHF
TGTGCCAGCAGCCAAGGTCCCGGGGGCGAATCACCCCTCCACTTT
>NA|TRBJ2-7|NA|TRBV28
CASSQGLYEQYF
TGTGCCAGCAGTCAGGGGCTCTACGAGCAGTACTTC
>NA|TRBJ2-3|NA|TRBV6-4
CASSERVTSTDTQYF
TGTGCCAGCAGTGAAAGGGTAACTAGCACAGATACGCAGTATTTT